This TCR beta chain was retrieved from a study of T-cell memory formation after mild COVID-19. With respect to this clonotype: What it recognizes is unknown.

One entry per CDR3 protein results from TCRdb running MiXCR on the 5' RACE reads. This table holds more than 200,000 distinct CDR3 sequences, about 15% found once. Study results and limitations: Some clones that responded turned up in pre-infection memory, which suggests that cross-reactive memory joined in.

Sequencing used PBMCs or a T cell subset sorted from them (not recorded which). The TCR sequence derives from a man in his late teens or twenties who had mild COVID-19 (a few samples of this study predate the infection). Cell type and time point are not known.

CDR3 amino acids: CASRTGQGSYEQYV. The CDR3, as DNA: TGTGCCAGCAGAACCGGACAGGGCTCCTACGAGCAGTACGTC. V and J are TRBV12-3 or TRBV12-4 and TRBJ2-7, with 8 bases aligning to TRBD1. After removal of 6 bases from V and 0 bases from J, the junction contained 4 bases not matched to a gene. There are 14 residues in the CDR3.